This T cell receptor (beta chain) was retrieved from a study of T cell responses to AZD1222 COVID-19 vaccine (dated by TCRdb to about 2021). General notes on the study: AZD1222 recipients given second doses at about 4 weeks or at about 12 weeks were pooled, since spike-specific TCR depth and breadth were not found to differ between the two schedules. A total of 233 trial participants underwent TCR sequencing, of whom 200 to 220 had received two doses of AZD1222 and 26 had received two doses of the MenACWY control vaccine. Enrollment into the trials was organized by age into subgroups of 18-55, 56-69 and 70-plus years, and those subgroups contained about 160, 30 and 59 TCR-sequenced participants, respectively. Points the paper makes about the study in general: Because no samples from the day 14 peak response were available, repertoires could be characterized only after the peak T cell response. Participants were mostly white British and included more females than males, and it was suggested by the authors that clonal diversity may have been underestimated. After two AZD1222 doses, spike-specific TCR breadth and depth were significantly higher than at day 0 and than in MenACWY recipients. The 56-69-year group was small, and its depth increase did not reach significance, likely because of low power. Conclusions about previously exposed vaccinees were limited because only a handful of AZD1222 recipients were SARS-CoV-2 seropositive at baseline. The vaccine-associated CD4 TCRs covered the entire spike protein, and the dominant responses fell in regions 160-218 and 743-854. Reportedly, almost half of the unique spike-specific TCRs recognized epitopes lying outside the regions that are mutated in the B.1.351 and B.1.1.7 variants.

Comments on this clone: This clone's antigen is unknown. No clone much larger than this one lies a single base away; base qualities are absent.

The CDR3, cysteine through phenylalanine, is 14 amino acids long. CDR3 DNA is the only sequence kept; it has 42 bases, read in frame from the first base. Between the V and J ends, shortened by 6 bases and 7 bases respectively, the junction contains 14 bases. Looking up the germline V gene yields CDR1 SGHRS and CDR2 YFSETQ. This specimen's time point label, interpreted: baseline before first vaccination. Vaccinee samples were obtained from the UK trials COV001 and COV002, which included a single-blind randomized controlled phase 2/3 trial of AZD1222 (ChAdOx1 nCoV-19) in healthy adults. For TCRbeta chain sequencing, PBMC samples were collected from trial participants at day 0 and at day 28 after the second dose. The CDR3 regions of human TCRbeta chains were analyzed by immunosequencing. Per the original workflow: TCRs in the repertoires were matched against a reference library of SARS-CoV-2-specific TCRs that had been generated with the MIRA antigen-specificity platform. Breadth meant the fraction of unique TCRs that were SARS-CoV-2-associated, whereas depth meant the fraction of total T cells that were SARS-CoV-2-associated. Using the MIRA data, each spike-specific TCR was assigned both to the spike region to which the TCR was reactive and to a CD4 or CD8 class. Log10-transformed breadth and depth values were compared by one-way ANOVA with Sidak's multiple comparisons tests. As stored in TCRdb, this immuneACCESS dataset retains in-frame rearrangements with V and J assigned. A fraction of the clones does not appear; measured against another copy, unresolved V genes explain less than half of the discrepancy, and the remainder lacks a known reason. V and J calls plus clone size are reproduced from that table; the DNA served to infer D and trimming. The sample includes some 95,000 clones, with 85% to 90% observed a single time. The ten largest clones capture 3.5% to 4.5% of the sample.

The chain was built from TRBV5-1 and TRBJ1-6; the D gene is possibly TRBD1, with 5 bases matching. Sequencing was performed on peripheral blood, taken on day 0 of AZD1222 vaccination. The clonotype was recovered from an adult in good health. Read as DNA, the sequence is TGCGCCAGCACGATGGGGGGGGAAAATTCACCCCTCCACTTT. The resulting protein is CASTMGGENSPLHF.